This T cell receptor (beta chain) derives from a study of cytomegalovirus exposure and HLA in healthy donors. The PCR made use of 60 Vbeta and 13 Jbeta primers. The table came from immunoSEQ multiplex PCR; TCRdb's copy has only in-frame clones and leaves some out. The data contain 200,000 to 250,000 clones, more than 75% of them seen just once; the ten biggest clones take up about 1.2%. Per germline, CDR1 SGHRS and CDR2 YFSETQ. V gave up 0 bases and J gave up 1 base, with 10 bases separating them. The CDR3 consists of 15 residues. The receptor was isolated from a human donor in good health. Sequenced: PBMCs. The chain joins TRBV5-1 to TRBJ2-5; D gene uncertain. The CDR3 protein is CASSLGLASQETQYF. Written as DNA, the CDR3 is TGCGCCAGCAGCTTGGGGTTGGCAAGCCAAGAGACCCAGTACTTC.